This record looks at one TCR beta chain sequence and its context. No cognate antigen has been identified for it. Nothing much larger sits one base from this clone, and base qualities are not available. The cohort comprised more than 550 healthy bone marrow donors. At the time of sampling, all cohort members were nominally healthy, though unrecorded immune exposures were likely present. The donor tested CMV seronegative and was one of the 352 seronegative cohort members. A peripheral blood sample was collected from each donor, and TCR beta sequencing was performed on peripheral blood mononuclear cells. The Qiagen DNeasy Blood Extraction Kit was used to extract genomic DNA from the blood cell samples. The data belong to a study of cytomegalovirus exposure and HLA in healthy donors (dated 2017 in TCRdb). Background for the entire study: According to an earlier analysis of several hundred of the donors, about 179 million T cells yielded over 100 million unique TCR beta sequences and approximately 300 Gb of sequence data. The T cell repertoires of under 700 subjects were profiled by immunosequencing and related to cytomegalovirus serostatus. Genome-wide SNP genotypes for about 65% of the roughly 670 donors were used in a later genetic analysis, which treated that subset as a discovery cohort. HLA typing included class I and class II loci at four-digit resolution. Donor age, sex, ethnicity and CMV serostatus were compiled alongside the repertoire data. On average, over 200,000 unique TCR beta nucleotide sequences were sequenced per donor among 300 to 500 genotyped donors of the cohort, with roughly 18% of those sequences being non-productive. A later analysis re-analyzed previously published TCR beta repertoires from approximately 670 donors and added high-resolution HLA genotyping to study TCR occurrence patterns. Rather than drawing on any new phenotypic data, the later analysis identified candidate immune exposures from TCR beta sequences and the way those sequences occurred across donors. Along with the approximately 650-subject first cohort, a separate validation cohort of over a hundred different subjects was used. To decide whether each TCR beta V gene segment behaved as functional or pseudogenic, an earlier analysis of 587 of the donors relied on high-throughput TCR beta sequencing. Around 330 gigabases of sequencing data and tens of millions of unique TCR sequences made up an early release that covered about 640 HLA-typed donors. Every repertoire in the discovery cohort had been generated on one and the same sequencing platform. Of the roughly 420 genotyped donors, 75% to 85% were placed in the genetic ancestry cluster associated with self-reported Caucasian donors. Roughly five DR-DQ haplotypes were treated as single units for association and clustering because of strong linkage in the cohort. To predict cytomegalovirus infection status, the study combined high-throughput TCR immunosequencing, statistical association of individual TCRs with disease status, and machine learning. Typing coverage varied by locus: 629-630 donors for A, B, C, DRB1 and DQB1; approximately 520 for DQA1; more than 600 for DPA1; 450 to 480 for DPB1. The aim of the study was to test whether cataloging public T cell receptors could identify signatures of past pathogen exposure.

Compared with germline, V lacks 0 bases and J lacks 4 bases; bases without a gene match: 6. The germline V gene (reference sequence) gives CDR1 as GTSNPN and CDR2 as SVGIG. Measured from the cysteine to the phenylalanine, the CDR3 is 15 residues long. The kept DNA is CDR3 alone, 45 bases in frame from the first base. The paper as a whole reports these results and caveats: While some public TCRs were present in many individuals, most TCR sequences turned up only very rarely across donors. Compared with the 666-donor mean, donors in an Asian-associated ancestry cluster had fewer N-insertions in productive TCRs, according to a later genetic analysis. A later analysis found that most CMV-associated TCR beta chains appeared HLA-restricted, with HLA associations seemingly driven largely by CMV exposure. The authors suggested that the approach could potentially be generalized to other disease states and immunological phenotypes. In this cohort, only TCR beta chains were sequenced, and detectable features were limited by the absence of alpha or paired-chain data. In a later analysis, TCR association rates were found to vary across HLA loci, with the most associated TCRs seen for DRB1 alleles and the fewest for HLA-C alleles. For the cohort, immune exposure information was limited to CMV serostatus. Compared with equally common non-associated chains, HLA-associated TCR beta chains in a later analysis were more clonally expanded and had lower generation probabilities. In a later analysis, over 15,000 TCR beta sequences were associated with specific HLA alleles at a false discovery rate of 0.05. In the study, 150 to 200 TCR beta chains were listed as associated with cytomegalovirus. A later genetic analysis associated a missense DCLRE1C variant with V-gene and J-gene trimming of TCR beta chains, and an independent cohort replicated the association. Assigning TCR associations to individual alleles was difficult when HLA alleles, especially DR and DQ, strongly co-occurred. Because HLA typing was missing for some donors at each locus, association tests included only the typed subset. An earlier analysis of approximately 600 of the donors showed that most TCR beta V segments appeared in productive rearrangements either about 87% or about 30% of the time, which broadly matched IMGT annotations. Some IMGT-functional V segments, including TRBV6-2 and TRBV6-3, could not be distinguished by the 87-base-pair reads and were therefore excluded. In vitro tests confirmed that three of the cytomegalovirus-associated TCR beta chains recognize cytomegalovirus antigens. A further reported finding was that TCR beta sequences accurately predicted the HLA-A and HLA-B alleles for most subjects in the first cohort. Linkage disequilibrium might explain the correlated functional status among segregating V segments, but an unknown experimental factor could not be ruled out. Over 15 rarely observed V segments, including chromosome 9 orphons, were excluded from the earlier analysis of several hundred of the donors because counts were too low. A cluster of highly shared sequence variants was judged likely to be a technical artifact of the sequencing pipeline. The classifier was reported to diagnose cytomegalovirus status with high specificity and sensitivity in both the original cohort and the validation cohort. According to a later analysis, parvovirus B19, influenza, CMV and Epstein-Barr virus appeared linked to several top co-occurrence clusters. The presence/absence analyses assumed that sequencing depth was roughly uniform across donors, and that assumption may not be true.

The library was made by the immunoSEQ multiplex PCR assay. For the multiplex PCR, a mixture combining 60 forward primers for TCR Vbeta segments and 13 reverse primers for TCR Jbeta segments was used. A multiplex PCR assay on genomic DNA amplified the CDR3 region of rearranged TCR beta genes. Amplified TCR beta libraries were sequenced as 87-base-pair reads on the Illumina HiSeq System. Processing in the source paper ran as follows. Across the 640 or so repertoires, a later analysis counted 80 million or so unique TCR beta chains, approximately 12 million of which were shared by at least two donors. A nearest-neighbor algorithm error-corrected the raw reads and collapsed the reads into unique sequences, merging closely related sequences to remove PCR and sequencing errors. To assign V, D and J gene segments, CDR3 sequences were aligned to IMGT reference sequences. Each retained sequence needed at least a six-nucleotide match to both a V gene segment and a J gene segment. A rearrangement was called productive if the CDR3 had no stop codons and remained in frame with V and J, and every other rearrangement was called non-productive. Following IMGT convention, CDR3 was defined as the stretch from the second conserved V-encoded cysteine up to the conserved J-encoded phenylalanine. The earlier analysis of some 550 of the donors excluded any sequence lacking an unambiguous match to a single V gene segment. In an earlier analysis of more than 500 of the donors, a V segment was called functional when productive rearrangements were above 56.7%, and segregating when the standard deviation between donors exceeded 5%. A statistical classification framework was built to diagnose cytomegalovirus status from the catalog of TCR beta chain sequences. In a later analysis, TCR nucleotide sequences were compared against IMGT/GENE-DB human TR gene sequences so that V and J genes could be assigned. In a later analysis, CDR3 sequences and most-parsimonious VDJ recombination scenarios were assigned using the TCRdist pipeline. In a later analysis, each TCR beta chain was defined by its CDR3 amino acid sequence together with its V-gene family, and reads lacking a unique V-gene family were excluded. A later analysis removed 592 highly shared, low-generation-probability nucleotide sequences to deal with suspected cross-contamination and a sequencing artifact. A later analysis calculated a clonal expansion index for each public chain from normalized within-repertoire ranks of inferred template counts. Generation probabilities in a later analysis came from a VDJ recombination model fitted to out-of-frame rearrangements, and those results were checked against IGoR. In a later analysis, TCR-TCR, TCR-HLA and TCR-CMV co-occurrence was scored with hypergeometric tests, and a repertoire-size bias correction was applied to TCR pairs. False discovery rates were estimated in a later analysis by permuting HLA or CMV assignments 20 times. In a later analysis, co-occurring TCRs were grouped with DBSCAN, and TCRdist sequence similarity was added when clustering was performed within HLA-allele-positive subsets. Repertoires with fewer than 30,000 or more than 120,000 public chains, plus five repertoires with anomalous nucleotide sharing, were excluded from co-occurrence clustering. What TCRdb holds here is the immuneACCESS table cut down to in-frame rearrangements. Part of the clones is not present; checked against another copy, under half of the missing clones reflect an unresolved V gene, and the others are unexplained. V and J calls and clone size are as listed in that table; D and trimming were resolved from the DNA. Present in this sample are about 99,000 clones, around 82% of which were seen just once. The top ten clones comprise roughly 3% of the sample.

The chain was built from TRBV30 and TRBJ2-1; 7 nucleotides in the junction match TRBD2. This TCR derives from a middle-aged man in good health and CMV-seronegative. The sequenced sample consisted of PBMCs. The CDR3 corresponds to CAWSVSSGIYNEQFF. Here is the DNA: TGTGCCTGGAGTGTCTCCAGCGGGATATACAATGAGCAGTTCTTC.